The rows below give T cell receptor beta chains drawn from one sample of a study of PD-1 blockade in classical Hodgkin lymphoma. Clones were read by immunoSEQ multiplex PCR, and TCRdb kept only the in-frame ones, dropping some. The sample lists some 21,000 clones, 70% to 85% occurring once. The source material was peripheral blood mononuclear cells (PBMCs), sampled at baseline. These receptors came from a human donor with classical Hodgkin lymphoma. Each CDR3 is given without its conserved first and last residue. A D gene is named only where the DNA matches it firmly. Clone sizes are given selectively: once, few, many, or a class where the clone is expanded.

>TRBD1|-|TRBJ2-7|TRBV27
ASSADRGSWYEQY
>TRBD2|-|TRBJ2-4|TRBV28
ASLPPLGGKAKNIQY
>-|-|TRBJ1-4|TRBV7-2
ASSLTGPTNEKLF
>TRBD1|-|TRBJ2-1|TRBV27
ASSPGTGARAEQF
>TRBD1|many|TRBJ1-2|TRBV5-8
ASRYTGTGVSST
>TRBD1|few|TRBJ2-2|TRBV19
ASTRGQGGTGELF
>-|medium-sized|TRBJ1-4|TRBV7-2
ASSKGTGEKLF
>TRBD1|-|TRBJ2-2|TRBV29-1
SCMTGGTGELF
>TRBD1|-|TRBJ2-5|TRBV11-2
ASSWDRIQEIQY
>TRBD1|once|TRBJ2-3|TRBV30
AWGSGQGALDTQY
>-|-|TRBJ2-1|TRBV4-3
ASSQDAAEVLPIYNEQF
>-|-|TRBJ1-1|TRBV2
ASSELGYTEAF
>TRBD2|-|TRBJ2-3|TRBV5-6
TSSHRTSGGGDTQY
>-|-|TRBJ2-3|TRBV18
ASSPFPSEAQATQY
>TRBD1|-|TRBJ1-1|TRBV7-4
ASSFKPGQGDTEAF
>TRBD2|few|TRBJ2-7|TRBV7-2
ASSSWPRGGKDEQY
>TRBD2|-|TRBJ2-1|TRBV18
ASSPPTSGSYNEQF
>-|-|TRBJ2-1|TRBV12-5
ASGLILGASAEQF
>TRBD2|-|TRBJ2-7|TRBV5-1
ASSLVASGRRAYEQY
>-|-|TRBJ1-5|TRBV9
ASSLTVDQPQH
>TRBD1|few|TRBJ1-2|TRBV4-2
ASSSGQGANGYT
>-|-|TRBJ2-1|TRBV5-1
ASSLGRGLVGEQF
>-|-|TRBJ2-5|TRBV12-5
ASGLVRTGPVEGQY
>TRBD1|medium-sized|TRBJ1-1|TRBV9
ASSSGQGNTEAF
>TRBD1|few|TRBJ1-5|TRBV10-3
AAGQGANIQPQH
>-|-|TRBJ2-4|TRBV28
ASSQQGTAKNIQY
>-|once|TRBJ2-2|TRBV10-3
AIRKTLNTGELF
>TRBD1|-|TRBJ1-5|TRBV7-2
ASSPGQGSNQPQH
>-|-|TRBJ1-6|TRBV4-1
ASSQDRGFGSPLH
>TRBD2|few|TRBJ2-3|TRBV19
ASSLSSLAGGQDTQY
>-|-|TRBJ2-1|TRBV7-2
ASSLDGQPYNEQF
>-|-|TRBJ2-7|TRBV4-1
ASSQDRGYEQY
>-|-|TRBJ1-5|TRBV7-8
ASSLSDGNQPQH